These 18 T cell receptor beta chains came from one sample sequenced in a study of T cell repertoires in cytomegalovirus infection. MiXCR, applied by TCRdb to the reads, yields one record per CDR3 protein. The repertoire holds more than 650,000 distinct CDR3 sequences, with about a third as singletons. Sequenced input: PBMCs. The receptors stem from a human donor in good health (CMV status not recorded). Some clones in this sample may be carry-over from other donors' samples.

The chain combines TRBV12-3 or TRBV12-4 with TRBJ1-5, with D tentatively TRBD1 (5 bases). This CDR3 is built from 18 residues. The germline V and J ends were trimmed by 5 bases and 0 bases, with 20 bases remaining between them. The CDR3 reads CASSALVGGGYSNQPQHF. CDR3 in DNA: TGTGCCAGCAGTGCCCTCGTTGGGGGGGGGTATAGCAATCAGCCCCAGCATTTT.

This clonotype was seen a handful of times. The chain couples TRBV28 to TRBJ2-7, with 8 nucleotides matching TRBD2. V lost 6 bases to trimming and J lost 4 bases; unmatched junction nucleotides: 11. Germline loops: CDR1 MDHEN, CDR2 SYDVKM. The CDR3 sequence is 15 residues long. This CDR3 reads CASSLISGKIYEQYF. The CDR3 DNA follows: TGTGCCAGCAGCCTCATTAGCGGGAAGATATACGAGCAGTACTTC.

The chain couples TRBV5-4 to TRBJ2-1; 8 nucleotides line up with TRBD2. CDR3 length: 15 residues. CDR1 and CDR2 (germline): SGHNT, YYREEE (reference sequence). V was pared by 0 bases and J by 9 bases, with 8 bases of the junction left unmatched. The chain's CDR3 is CASSLAAGLGTEQFF. In DNA, the CDR3 is TGTGCCAGCAGCTTGGCCGCGGGACTAGGGACTGAGCAGTTCTTC. The full variable domain, in which reference TRBV5-4 and TRBJ2-1 provide the parts outside the CDR3, is ETGVTQSPTHLIKTRGQQVTLRCSSQSGHNTVSWYQQALGQGPQFIFQYYREEENGRGNFPPRFSGLQFPNYSSELNVNALELDDSALYLCASSLAAGLGTEQFFGPGTRLTVL.

The chain uses TRBV7-4 and TRBJ2-1, with 11 bases lining up with TRBD1. The V gene end was trimmed by 11 bases and the J gene end by 8 bases; junction bases not matched to a gene: 5. CDR3 length: 12 residues. Germline values: CDR1 SGHVT, CDR2 SQSDAQ. This CDR3 reads CAGRTGGDEQFF. CDR3 in DNA: TGTGCCGGAAGGACAGGGGGCGATGAGCAGTTCTTC.

This clonotype was seen a handful of times. V is TRBV20-1 and J is TRBJ2-3, with D perhaps TRBD1 (6 bases). The CDR3 totals 11 residues. The germline V gene encodes CDR1 DFQATT and CDR2 SNEGSKA (reference sequence). V lost 4 bases and J lost 10, with 12 bases in between. The CDR3 here is CSANPGHSQYF. The CDR3 nucleotides are TGCAGTGCTAATCCGGGACACTCGCAGTATTTT.

This clonotype was recorded a few times. This chain uses TRBV28 with TRBJ1-2; no clear D gene. The CDR3 has 13 residues. Per germline, CDR1 MDHEN and CDR2 SYDVKM. The V end lost 4 bases, the J end lost 4 bases, and 10 bases lay between the germline ends. CDR3 sequence reads: CASSYASTYGYTF. For the CDR3, the DNA is TGTGCCAGCAGTTATGCCAGCACCTATGGCTACACCTTC.

The CDR3: CASSELDRGYSPLHF. For the CDR3, the DNA is TGTGCCAGCAGTGAATTGGACAGGGGGTATTCACCCCTCCACTTT. The J gene is TRBJ1-6, the V gene TRBV6-1; the match to TRBD1 covers 10 bases. There are 15 residues in the CDR3. Germline V gene data show CDR1 as MNHNS and CDR2 as SASEGT. V was clipped by 2 bases and J by 8 bases; unmatched bases: 3.

The genes are TRBV12-3 or TRBV12-4 and TRBJ2-3, with D maybe TRBD1 (5 bases). Trimming cost V 7 bases and J 0 bases, with 14 bases left between them. There are 15 residues in the CDR3. CDR3 sequence reads: CASNLWGPSTDTQYF. The CDR3 nucleotides are TGTGCCAGCAACCTCTGGGGCCCTAGCACAGATACGCAGTATTTT.

To note about this clonotype: The junction and the germline gene differ at one end; a read error may be behind it. The chain combines TRBV12-3 or TRBV12-4 with TRBJ1-5; no clear D gene. This CDR3 contains 17 residues. CDR3 loop: CASSFRSVGVKDHPQHF. The CDR3 region has the DNA TGTGCCAGCAGTTTTAGATCAGTGGGCGTTAAGGATCATCCCCAGCATTTC.

This rearrangement joins TRBV11-2 to TRBJ1-4; D unresolved. Germline loops: CDR1 SGHAT, CDR2 FQNNGV. The CDR3 length is 15 residues. Trimming pared 1 base from V and 7 bases from J, leaving 13 bases between. CDR3 region: CASSLAGVPREKLFF. In DNA, the CDR3 is TGTGCCAGCAGCTTAGCCGGGGTCCCGCGTGAAAAACTGTTTTTT.

The chain has TRBV10-3 and TRBJ1-4, with D possibly TRBD1 on 5 matching bases. The CDR3 extends over 14 amino acids. V lost 4 bases and J 4 bases, leaving 10 bases between the germline ends. Germline CDR1 ENHRY, CDR2 SYGVKD. CDR3: CAISVVRDNEKLFF. As DNA, the CDR3 is TGTGCCATCAGTGTGGTCAGGGATAATGAAAAACTGTTTTTT.

As to this clonotype: A much more abundant neighbour one base away suggests this may be a read error. A read error is likely, as this CDR3 ends without the conserved phenylalanine or tryptophan. The V call is TRBV6-5, the J call TRBJ2-1, with 14 bases lining up with TRBD2. Unmatched junction bases numbered 13, after V lost 8 bases and J lost 7 bases. Germline CDR1 and CDR2: MNHEY and SVGAGI. CDR3 length: 17 amino acids. CDR3 sequence (DNA): TGTGCCAGCTCCTCATCACAGGGACTAGCGGGGGAGAATGAGCAGTTCTAC. Its translation: CASSSSQGLAGENEQFY.

This clonotype occurred many times. The chain combines TRBV7-2 with TRBJ1-1; a possible D gene is TRBD1 (6 bases). In germline, CDR1 is SGHTA, CDR2 FQGNSA. CDR3 size: 15 residues. V was cut by 4 bases and J by 5 bases, with 17 bases left in between. The CDR3 loop is CASSSSYRVGTEAFF. CDR3 coding DNA: TGTGCCAGCAGCTCGTCCTACAGGGTAGGGACTGAAGCTTTCTTT.

A remark on this clonotype: The conserved final phenylalanine or tryptophan is absent from the CDR3, which likely points to a read error. The V call is TRBV5-6, the J call TRBJ1-5; D is undetermined. The CDR3 is 13 amino acids. V lost 0 bases to trimming and J lost 6 bases, with 7 bases between them. Germline assignment: CDR1 SGHDT and CDR2 YYEEEE. CDR3 nucleotide sequence: TGTGCCAGCAGCTTGGGTGGGTTTCAGCCCCAGCATTGT. Residues: CASSLGGFQPQHC.

CDR3 residues: CSAPSLAGGPYEQYF. The CDR3 nucleotides are TGCAGTGCTCCCAGCTTAGCGGGAGGGCCTTACGAGCAGTACTTC. This chain joins TRBV20-1 and TRBJ2-7, with 11 bases fitting TRBD2. The germline gives CDR1 DFQATT, CDR2 SNEGSKA (reference sequence). V was pared by 5 bases and J by 4 bases, with 10 bases of the junction left unmatched. The CDR3 consists of 15 residues.

This clonotype occurred many times. The chain is built from TRBV7-8 and TRBJ2-1, with D tentatively TRBD2 (6 bases). The CDR3 totals 16 residues. Germline assignment: CDR1 SGHVS and CDR2 FQNEAQ. V lost 5 bases and J lost 9, with 23 bases in between. CDR3 region: CASSLASPGSRGEQFF. CDR3 DNA sequence: TGTGCCAGCAGCCTTGCCTCACCCGGGAGCCGGGGTGAGCAGTTCTTC.

This clonotype has just a few counts. The chain has TRBV10-3 and TRBJ2-1, with 9 bases identical to TRBD1. The junction had 5 bases not matched to a gene; V was cut back by 6 bases and J by 8 bases. The CDR3 has 13 amino acids. CDR1 and CDR2 (germline): ENHRY, SYGVKD. Here the CDR3 reads CAIRGTGRDEQFF. CDR3 bases: TGTGCCATCAGGGGGACAGGGAGAGATGAGCAGTTCTTC.

Ten or more counts support this clonotype. The chain employs TRBV7-9 and TRBJ1-1, with a weak D call TRBD1 (6 bases). The CDR3 is 14 amino acids. Trimming took off 5 bases at V and 6 bases at J, with 16 bases between the two ends. The germline gives CDR1 SEHNR, CDR2 FQNEAQ (reference sequence). CDR3: CASSLGQKGAEAFF. DNA of the CDR3: TGTGCCAGCAGCCTAGGACAGAAAGGGGCTGAAGCTTTCTTT.